The present entry profiles one T cell receptor beta chain with its context. Its cognate antigen is unknown. The entry originates in a study of TIL therapy for anti-PD-1-resistant metastatic lung cancer. Study context: Patients had a median age of 54 years (range about 35-85). The study, taken as a whole, reports: Treatment-naive, never-smoker and oncogene-addicted patients were overrepresented in this highly selected cohort. Many TIL product clones were absent from baseline tumor, suggesting clonal contraction.

Sample time point: pre-treatment sample, taken before nivolumab and TIL therapy. Most excised metastases sampled were pleural nodules or supraclavicular lymph nodes. Enrollment ran from late 2017 to early 2020. Trimming took 8 bases from V and 2 from J, leaving 18 bases between them. Germline CDR1 and CDR2: MNHEY and SVGAGI. The CDR3 has 15 amino acids. The immunoSEQ assay was v3. Assay used: immunoSEQ multiplex PCR; TCRdb lists only in-frame clones, some missing. The data show 95,000 or so clones, less than 70% seen once. This clonotype originated in a person aged 25 to 79 with non-small cell lung cancer. This material consisted of tumor tissue, taken at baseline. The V and J genes are TRBV6-5 and TRBJ1-2, with D maybe TRBD1 (6 bases). CDR3 protein: CASRDPDSLNYGYTF. CDR3 in DNA: TGTGCCAGCCGCGACCCGGACAGTCTCAACTATGGCTACACCTTC.